This T cell receptor (beta chain) was sequenced for a study of cytomegalovirus exposure and HLA in healthy donors. Study observations and caveats: Earlier findings revealed that most TCR beta V segments proved productive either about 87% or about 30% of the time. Most TCR sequences were uncommon, yet certain public TCRs appeared in many donors.

PCR amplification relied on 60 Vbeta primers (plus 13 Jbeta primers). Measured with immunoSEQ multiplex PCR; TCRdb has only the in-frame clones, and not every one. The sample lists about 160,000 clones, 73% occurring once. Points on this clone: Its antigen is undetermined.

V lost 6 bases, J lost 1 base, and 3 bases stayed unmatched. The germline V gene has CDR1 SQVTM and CDR2 ANQGSEA. This CDR3 has 13 amino acids. This chain joins TRBV29-1 and TRBJ1-1; 9 bases line up with TRBD1. Sequenced sample: PBMCs. The origin of this receptor is a woman aged 18-29 years in good health and CMV-seronegative. The CDR3 reads CSVAGQGNTEAFF. CDR3 DNA sequence: TGCAGCGTAGCGGGACAGGGGAACACTGAAGCTTTCTTT.